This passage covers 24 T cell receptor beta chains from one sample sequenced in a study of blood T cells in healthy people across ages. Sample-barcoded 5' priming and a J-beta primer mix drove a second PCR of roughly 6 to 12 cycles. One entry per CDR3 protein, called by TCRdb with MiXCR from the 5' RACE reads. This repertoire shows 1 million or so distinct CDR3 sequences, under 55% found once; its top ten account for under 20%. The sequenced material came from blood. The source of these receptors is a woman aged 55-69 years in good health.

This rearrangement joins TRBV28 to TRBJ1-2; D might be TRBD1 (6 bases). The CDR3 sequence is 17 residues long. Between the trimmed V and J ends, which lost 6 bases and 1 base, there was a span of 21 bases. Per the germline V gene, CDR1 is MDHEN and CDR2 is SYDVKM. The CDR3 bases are TGTGCCAGCAGCCACACCTTCCTGAGGGACAATAACTATGGCTACACCTTC. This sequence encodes CASSHTFLRDNNYGYTF.

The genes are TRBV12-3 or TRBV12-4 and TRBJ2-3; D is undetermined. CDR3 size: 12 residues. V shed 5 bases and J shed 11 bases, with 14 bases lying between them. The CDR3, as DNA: TGTGCCAGCAGTGCCCAAACAGATGTGCAGTATTTT. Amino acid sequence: CASSAQTDVQYF.

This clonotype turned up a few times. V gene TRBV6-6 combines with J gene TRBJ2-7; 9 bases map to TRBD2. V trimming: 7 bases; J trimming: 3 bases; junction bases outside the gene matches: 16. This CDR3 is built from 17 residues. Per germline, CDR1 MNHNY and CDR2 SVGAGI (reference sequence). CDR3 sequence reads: CASTSGWGLAKIYEQYF. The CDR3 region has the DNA TGTGCCAGCACCTCCGGGTGGGGACTAGCAAAAATCTACGAGCAGTACTTC.

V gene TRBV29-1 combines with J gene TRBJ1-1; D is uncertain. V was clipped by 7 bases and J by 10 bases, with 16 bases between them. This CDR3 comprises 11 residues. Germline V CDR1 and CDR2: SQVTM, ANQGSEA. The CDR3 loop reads CSGVDPRGAFF. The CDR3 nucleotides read TGCAGCGGGGTCGACCCCCGCGGAGCTTTCTTT. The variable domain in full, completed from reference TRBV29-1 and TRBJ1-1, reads SAVISQKPSRDICQRGTSLTIQCQVDSQVTMMFWYRQQPGQSLTLIATANQGSEATYESGFVIDKFPISRPNLTFSTLTVSNMSPEDSSIYLCSGVDPRGAFFGQGTRLTVV.

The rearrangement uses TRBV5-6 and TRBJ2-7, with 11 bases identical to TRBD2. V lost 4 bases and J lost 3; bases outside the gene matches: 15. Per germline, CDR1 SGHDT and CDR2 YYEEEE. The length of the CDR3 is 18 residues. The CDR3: CASSPGLAGGPPLYEQYF. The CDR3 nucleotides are TGTGCCAGCAGCCCGGGATTAGCGGGAGGGCCCCCCCTCTACGAGCAGTACTTC.

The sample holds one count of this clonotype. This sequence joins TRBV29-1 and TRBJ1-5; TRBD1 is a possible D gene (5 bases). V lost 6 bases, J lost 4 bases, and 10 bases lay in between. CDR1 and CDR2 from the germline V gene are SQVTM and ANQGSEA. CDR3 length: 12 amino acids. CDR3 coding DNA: TGCAGCGTGGGGGTCCAAAATCAGCCCCAGCATTTT. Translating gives CSVGVQNQPQHF.

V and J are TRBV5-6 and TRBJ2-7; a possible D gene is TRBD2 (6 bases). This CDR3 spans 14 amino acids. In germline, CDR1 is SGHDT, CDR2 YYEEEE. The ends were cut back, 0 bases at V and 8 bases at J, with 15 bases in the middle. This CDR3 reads CASSLDGGEVKQYF. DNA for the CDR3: TGTGCCAGCAGCTTGGATGGAGGGGAGGTGAAGCAGTACTTC.

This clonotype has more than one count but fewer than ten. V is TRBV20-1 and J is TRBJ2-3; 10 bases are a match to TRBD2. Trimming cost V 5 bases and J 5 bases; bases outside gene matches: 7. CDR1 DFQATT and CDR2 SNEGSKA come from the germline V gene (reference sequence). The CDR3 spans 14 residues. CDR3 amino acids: CSALAGGIGDTQYF. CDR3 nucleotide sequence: TGCAGTGCTTTAGCGGGAGGCATCGGAGATACGCAGTATTTT.

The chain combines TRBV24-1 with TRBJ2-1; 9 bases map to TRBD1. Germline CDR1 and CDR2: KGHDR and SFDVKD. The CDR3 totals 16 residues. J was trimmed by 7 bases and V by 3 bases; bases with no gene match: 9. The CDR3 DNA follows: TGTGCCACCAGTGATCGAAAACAGGGGGCTAGTAATGAGCAGTTCTTC. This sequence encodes CATSDRKQGASNEQFF.

CDR3 sequence reads: CASSEAGIQNSNQPQHF. The CDR3 nucleotides are TGTGCCAGCAGTGAAGCGGGGATCCAGAATAGCAATCAGCCCCAGCATTTT. The gene calls are TRBV6-1 and TRBJ1-5; D is ambiguous. The CDR3 has 17 residues. Looked up from germline, CDR1 is MNHNS and CDR2 is SASEGT. Trimming took 0 bases from V and 0 from J, leaving 12 bases between them.

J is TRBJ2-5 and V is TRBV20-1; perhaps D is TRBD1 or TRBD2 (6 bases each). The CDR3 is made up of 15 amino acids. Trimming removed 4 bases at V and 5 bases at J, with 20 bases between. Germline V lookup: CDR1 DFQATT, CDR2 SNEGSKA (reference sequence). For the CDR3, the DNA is TGCAGTGCTACCGGGGACATCCTCGCGGGGGAGACCCAGTACTTC. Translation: CSATGDILAGETQYF.

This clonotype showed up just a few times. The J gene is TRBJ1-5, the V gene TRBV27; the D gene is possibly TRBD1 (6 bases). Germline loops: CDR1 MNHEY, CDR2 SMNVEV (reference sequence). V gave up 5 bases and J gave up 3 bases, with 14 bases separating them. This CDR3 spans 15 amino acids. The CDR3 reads CASSPPDSYNQPQHF. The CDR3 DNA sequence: TGTGCCAGCAGTCCACCGGACAGTTACAATCAGCCCCAGCATTTT.

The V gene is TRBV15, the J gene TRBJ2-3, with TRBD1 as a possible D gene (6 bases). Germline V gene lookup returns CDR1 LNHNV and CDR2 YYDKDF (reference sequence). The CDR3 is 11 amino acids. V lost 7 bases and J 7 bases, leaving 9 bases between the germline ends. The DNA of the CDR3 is TGTGCCACCATCCAGGGGAATACGCAGTATTTT. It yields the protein CATIQGNTQYF.

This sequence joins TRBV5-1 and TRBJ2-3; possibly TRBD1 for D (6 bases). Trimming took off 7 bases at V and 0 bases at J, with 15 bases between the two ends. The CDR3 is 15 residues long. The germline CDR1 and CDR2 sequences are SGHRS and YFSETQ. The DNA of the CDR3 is TGCGCCAGCCGTCTACAGGGATATAGCACAGATACGCAGTATTTT. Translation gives CASRLQGYSTDTQYF.

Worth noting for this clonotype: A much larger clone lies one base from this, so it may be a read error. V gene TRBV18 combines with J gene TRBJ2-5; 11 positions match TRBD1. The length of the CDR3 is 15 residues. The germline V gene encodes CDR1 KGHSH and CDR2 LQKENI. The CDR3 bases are TGTGCCGGCTCACCGGACAGGGGGCGGCAAGAGACCCAGTACTTC. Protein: CAGSPDRGRQETQYF.

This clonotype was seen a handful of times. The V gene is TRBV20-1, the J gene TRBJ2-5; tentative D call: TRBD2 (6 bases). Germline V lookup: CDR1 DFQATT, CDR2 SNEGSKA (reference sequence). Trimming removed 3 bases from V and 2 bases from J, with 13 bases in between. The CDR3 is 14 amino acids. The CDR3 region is CSARITSSQETQYF. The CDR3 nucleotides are TGCAGTGCTAGGATTACTAGCTCACAAGAGACCCAGTACTTC.

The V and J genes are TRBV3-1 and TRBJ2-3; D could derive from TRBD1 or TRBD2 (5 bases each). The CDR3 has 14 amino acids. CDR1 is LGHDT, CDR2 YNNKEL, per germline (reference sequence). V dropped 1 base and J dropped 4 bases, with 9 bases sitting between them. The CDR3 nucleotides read TGTGCCAGCAGCCAAGGGGTGGGACCAGATACGCAGTATTTT. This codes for CASSQGVGPDTQYF.

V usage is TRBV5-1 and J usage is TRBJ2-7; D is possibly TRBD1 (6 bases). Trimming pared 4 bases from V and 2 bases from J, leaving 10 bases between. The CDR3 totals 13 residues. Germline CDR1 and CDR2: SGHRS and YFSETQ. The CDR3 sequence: CASSNKGAYEQYF. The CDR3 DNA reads TGCGCCAGCAGCAATAAGGGGGCCTACGAGCAGTACTTC.

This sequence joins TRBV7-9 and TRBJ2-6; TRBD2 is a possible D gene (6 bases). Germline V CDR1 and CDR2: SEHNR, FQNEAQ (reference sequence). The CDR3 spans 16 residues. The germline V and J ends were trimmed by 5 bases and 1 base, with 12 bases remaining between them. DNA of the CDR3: TGTGCCAGCAGCACTTGGGGGGTATCTGGGGCCAACGTCCTGACTTTC. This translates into CASSTWGVSGANVLTF.

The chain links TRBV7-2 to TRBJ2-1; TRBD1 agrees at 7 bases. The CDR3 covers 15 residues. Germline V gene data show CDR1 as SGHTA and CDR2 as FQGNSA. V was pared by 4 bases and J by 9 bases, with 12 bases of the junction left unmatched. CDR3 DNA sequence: TGTGCCAGCAGCTCCCCGACAGGGATCTCTGCTGAGCAGTTCTTC. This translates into CASSSPTGISAEQFF.

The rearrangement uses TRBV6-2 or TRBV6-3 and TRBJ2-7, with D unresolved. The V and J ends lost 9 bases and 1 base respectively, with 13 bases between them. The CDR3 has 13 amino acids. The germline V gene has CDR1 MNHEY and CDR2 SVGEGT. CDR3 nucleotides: TGTGCCAGGGTAATTCTTCGGTCCTACGAGCAGTACTTC. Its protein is CARVILRSYEQYF.

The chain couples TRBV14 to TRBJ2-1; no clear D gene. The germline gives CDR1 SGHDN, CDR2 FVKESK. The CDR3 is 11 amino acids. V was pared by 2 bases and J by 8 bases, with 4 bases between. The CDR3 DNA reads TGTGCCAGCAGCCAAATTTATGAGCAGTTCTTC. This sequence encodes CASSQIYEQFF.

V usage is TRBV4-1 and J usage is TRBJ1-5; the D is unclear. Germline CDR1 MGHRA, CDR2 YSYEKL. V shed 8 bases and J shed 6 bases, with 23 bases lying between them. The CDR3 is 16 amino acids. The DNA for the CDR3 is TGCGCCAGCCGCGGCAGGATCGGGCAGTCGGGTCAGCCCCAGCATTTT. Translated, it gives CASRGRIGQSGQPQHF.

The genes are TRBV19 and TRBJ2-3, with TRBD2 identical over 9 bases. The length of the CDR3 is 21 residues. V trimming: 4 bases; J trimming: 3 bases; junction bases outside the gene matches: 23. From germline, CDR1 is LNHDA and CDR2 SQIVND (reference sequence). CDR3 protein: CASSTLLPGSGRFDATDTQYF. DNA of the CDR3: TGTGCCAGTAGTACCCTCCTCCCAGGGAGCGGGAGGTTTGACGCGACAGATACGCAGTATTTT.